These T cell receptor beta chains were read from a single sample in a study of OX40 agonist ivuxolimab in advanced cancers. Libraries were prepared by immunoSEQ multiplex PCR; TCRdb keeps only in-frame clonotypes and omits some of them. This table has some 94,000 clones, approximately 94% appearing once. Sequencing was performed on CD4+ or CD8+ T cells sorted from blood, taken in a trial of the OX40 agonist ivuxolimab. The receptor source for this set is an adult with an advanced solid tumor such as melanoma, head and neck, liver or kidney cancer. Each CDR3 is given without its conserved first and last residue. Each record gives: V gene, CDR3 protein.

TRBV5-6 ASSLVRDPYNEQF
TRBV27 ASSLSGRRNEQY
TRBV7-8 ASSPNWGFNSPLH
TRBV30 AWSEGVYGYT
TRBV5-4 ASSLLGFTDTQY
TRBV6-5 ASRVYPDTEAF
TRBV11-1 ASSLVAGELF
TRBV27 ASSLPRAGHNEQF
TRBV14 ASSQHWTGKGEKLF
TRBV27 ASLPVGGLGTEAF
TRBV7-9 ASSSPSGGGSANTGELF
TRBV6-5 ASSYTGGNQPQH
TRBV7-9 ASSPLAGIHDEQF
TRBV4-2 ASSHGGGQY
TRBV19 ASSIDLYAGKQTQY
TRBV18 ASSPPSSYEQY
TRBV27 ASSFLGNNEQY
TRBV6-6 ACNGLENNEQF
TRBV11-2 ASSLGSREVYEQY
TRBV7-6 AGAYEQY
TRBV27 ASSRRAGELF
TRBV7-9 ASSLEEGTNTEAF
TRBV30 AWNPGALAEDIQY
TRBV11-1 ASSLGQGPNYEQY
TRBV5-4 ASSLGLRDTFFPNYGYT
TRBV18 ASSPRRDSNQPQH